This TCR beta chain was captured in a study of beta chain features in type 1 diabetes. Per germline, CDR1 KGHSH and CDR2 LQKENI. The ends were cut back, 3 bases at V and 3 bases at J, with 4 bases in the middle. This CDR3 is 12 amino acids long. Study-wide points: Type 1 diabetes patients showed a moderate but significant shortening of TCRB CDR3s in all four CD4+ subsets. In these data, an HLA type influence on TCRB rearrangement remained unresolved.

Post-sort purity exceeded 95% for all sorted populations. There are a few counts of this clone. Its matching antigen is unknown. Other DNA sequences within the sample encode an identical CDR3. Expressed TCRB transcripts were sequenced, since all the RNA that had been isolated was reverse transcribed. Only in-frame clones appear in the TCRdb table, and some are missing; sequencing was by immunoSEQ multiplex PCR. The table lists 160,000 or so clones, more than 60% of them singletons, with roughly 0.095% in the top ten. Sequencing input: naive CD4+ T cells from blood. The chain has TRBV18 and TRBJ2-3; no definite D call. The receptor was derived from a man aged 25 to 40 with type 1 diabetes. Written as DNA, the CDR3 is TGTGCCAGCTCACCGTATACAGATACGCAGTATTTT. This translates into CASSPYTDTQYF.